Shown below are 21 T cell receptor beta chains from a single sample sequenced in a study of graft-versus-host responses after intestinal transplantation. The method was immunoSEQ multiplex PCR; TCRdb's version includes in-frame clones alone and lacks a portion of them. This table has about 97,000 clones, about nine tenths appearing once. Sequences were derived from PBMCs, sampled 450 to 460 days after intestinal transplant. These receptors originate from a human patient who received an intestinal transplant, so some T cells may come from the graft donor.

The chain combines TRBV2 with TRBJ1-1; the D is unclear. V lost 7 bases to trimming and J lost 6 bases, with 18 bases between them. This CDR3 has 14 amino acids. The germline CDR1 and CDR2 sequences are SNHLY and FYNNEI. In DNA, the CDR3 is TGTGCCAGCATGGAGGCCTTCTGGTGGCCTGAAGCTTTCTTT. Protein sequence: CASMEAFWWPEAFF.

This rearrangement joins TRBV4-1 to TRBJ1-3; 9 nucleotides align to TRBD1. Germline V gene data show CDR1 as MGHRA and CDR2 as YSYEKL. The length of the CDR3 is 16 residues. The V and J ends lost 6 bases and 4 bases, in that order; junction bases with no gene match: 10. DNA for the CDR3: TGCGCCAGCAGTTACAGGGGGCCGCCCGAGGGAAACACCATATATTTT. Amino acid sequence: CASSYRGPPEGNTIYF.

This rearrangement joins TRBV7-9 to TRBJ2-7; D not resolved. The CDR3 sequence is 14 residues long. The germline V gene encodes CDR1 SEHNR and CDR2 FQNEAQ (reference sequence). Deletions cut 0 bases from V and 0 bases from J, with 6 bases between. CDR3 nucleotides: TGTGCCAGCAGCTTAGCGGTGAGCTCCTACGAGCAGTACTTC. Translation: CASSLAVSSYEQYF. Together with reference TRBV7-9 and TRBJ2-7, the CDR3 gives the full variable domain: DTGVSQNPRHKITKRGQNVTFRCDPISEHNRLYWYRQTLGQGPEFLTYFQNEAQLEKSRLLSDRFSAERPKGSFSTLEIQRTEQGDSAMYLCASSLAVSSYEQYFGPGTRLTVT.

This chain links TRBV2 with TRBJ1-2; 10 nucleotides line up with TRBD1. V lost 8 bases and J lost 3; bases outside the gene matches: 9. The CDR3 covers 15 residues. CDR1 is SNHLY and CDR2 is FYNNEI in the germline V gene. CDR3 coding DNA: TGTGCCAGCCGCCGGGACAGGGGAAACGACTATGGCTACACCTTC. The encoded protein is CASRRDRGNDYGYTF.

The chain is built from TRBV19 and TRBJ1-1; possibly TRBD1 for D (5 bases). Trimming removed 7 bases at V and 6 bases at J, with 18 bases between. The CDR3 totals 14 residues. Germline V gene lookup returns CDR1 LNHDA and CDR2 SQIVND (reference sequence). The CDR3 nucleotides read TGTGCCAGTACCCTTAGGCAGGGTGCTCCTGAAGCTTTCTTT. It yields the protein CASTLRQGAPEAFF.

About this clone: Mismatch with germline at one junction end may stem from a read error. The rearrangement links TRBV19 to TRBJ2-7; the match to TRBD2 covers 9 bases. Per the germline V gene, CDR1 is LNHDA and CDR2 is SQIVND (reference sequence). CDR3 length: 15 amino acids. In nucleotides, the CDR3 is TGTGCCAGTAGTATCCGGCGGGGGGGAGGCTACGAGCAGCACTTC. Its translation is CASSIRRGGGYEQHF. The entire variable domain, with the rest obtained from reference TRBV19 and TRBJ2-7, is as follows: DGGITQSPKYLFRKEGQNVTLSCEQNLNHDAMYWYRQDPGQGLRLIYYSQIVNDFQKGDIAEGYSVSREKKESFPLTVTSAQKNPTAFYLCASSIRRGGGYEQHFGPGTRLTVT.

The chain joins TRBV7-3 to TRBJ2-1; D may correspond to TRBD1 or TRBD2 (5 bases each). The CDR3 spans 14 residues. Germline lookup yields CDR1 SGHTA and CDR2 FQGTGA. V lost 5 bases, J lost 1 base, and 9 bases lay in between. CDR3 nucleotide sequence: TGTGCCAGCAGCAGGGGCGGGTCCTACAATGAGCAGTTCTTC. Its translation: CASSRGGSYNEQFF.

This clone was seen once. The chain combines TRBV14 with TRBJ1-2; TRBD1 agrees at 7 bases. The V segment lost 1 base and the J segment 6 bases; nucleotides outside the gene matches: 5. CDR1 is SGHDN and CDR2 is FVKESK in the germline V gene. The CDR3 is 14 amino acids. The CDR3 coding sequence is TGTGCCAGCAGCCAAGTAGGGGGCAGAGATGGCTACACCTTC. The encoded protein is CASSQVGGRDGYTF.

The rearrangement links TRBV9 to TRBJ2-3; D might be TRBD1 (5 bases). Germline V gene sequence: CDR1 SGDLS, CDR2 YYNGEE. The length of the CDR3 is 15 residues. V lost 4 bases to trimming and J lost 3 bases, with 15 bases between them. Here the CDR3 DNA reads TGTGCCAGCAGCCCCCAGGGCGTGATTACAGATACGCAGTATTTT. Translating it yields CASSPQGVITDTQYF.

This chain's CDR3 is CASSLDGESYEQYF. The CDR3 region has the DNA TGTGCCAGCAGCTTGGACGGGGAGTCCTACGAGCAGTACTTC. The chain carries TRBV5-6 and TRBJ2-7; tentative D call: TRBD2 (5 bases). The CDR3 covers 14 residues. V was cut by 0 bases and J by 1 base, with 8 bases left in between. Germline CDR1 SGHDT, CDR2 YYEEEE.

This chain links TRBV11-2 with TRBJ2-3; 11 bases are shared with TRBD2. CDR1 SGHAT and CDR2 FQNNGV come from the germline V gene. The length of the CDR3 is 15 residues. V lost 5 bases to trimming and J lost 0 bases; unmatched junction nucleotides: 1. As DNA, the CDR3 is TGTGCCAGCAGCCGACTAGCGGGGAGCACAGATACGCAGTATTTT. Its protein product is CASSRLAGSTDTQYF.

The chain joins TRBV6-6 to TRBJ1-5, with a tentative D call TRBD1 (5 bases). Trimming pared 2 bases from V and 6 bases from J, leaving 11 bases between. The CDR3 has 14 amino acids. Germline V gene sequence: CDR1 MNHNY, CDR2 SVGAGI (reference sequence). CDR3 DNA sequence: TGTGCCAGCAGTTACGGGGGGAGCGGTCAGCCCCAGCATTTT. It specifies CASSYGGSGQPQHF.

V is TRBV11-2 and J is TRBJ2-7; D is unclear. Trimming shortened V by 8 bases and J by 12 bases, and 11 bases separated the two germline ends. Germline V gene sequence: CDR1 SGHAT, CDR2 FQNNGV. This CDR3 is 9 amino acids long. The CDR3 is CASGPSAYF. The DNA of the CDR3 is TGTGCCAGCGGACCATCCGCGTACTTC. The full variable domain, in which reference TRBV11-2 and TRBJ2-7 provide the parts outside the CDR3, is EAGVAQSPRYKIIEKRQSVAFWCNPISGHATLYWYQQILGQGPKLLIQFQNNGVVDDSQLPKDRFSAERLKGVDSTLKIQPAKLEDSAVYLCASGPSAYFGPGTRLTVT.

The chain has TRBV4-1 and TRBJ2-1; D may be TRBD2 (5 bases). The CDR3 sequence is 16 residues long. The V end was cut by 4 bases, the J end by 3 bases, with 16 bases between. Germline V gene data show CDR1 as MGHRA and CDR2 as YSYEKL. The CDR3 spells CASSPEALRDYNEQFF. CDR3 nucleotide sequence: TGCGCCAGCAGCCCGGAAGCCCTCCGGGACTACAATGAGCAGTTCTTC.

The chain is built from TRBV7-9 and TRBJ1-2, with D hard to call. The CDR3 has 16 amino acids. Germline values: CDR1 SEHNR, CDR2 FQNEAQ (reference sequence). V lost 5 bases and J 3 bases, leaving 19 bases between the germline ends. The CDR3, as DNA: TGTGCCAGCAGCACCCCAATGCGGACCTACGACTATGGCTACACCTTC. Translated, it gives CASSTPMRTYDYGYTF.

V usage is TRBV6-6 and J usage is TRBJ1-2; TRBD1 matches at 8 bases. V was clipped by 5 bases and J by 4 bases; unmatched bases: 9. This CDR3 spans 15 amino acids. The germline CDR1 and CDR2 sequences are MNHNY and SVGAGI (reference sequence). The chain's CDR3 is CASSDPTGGIYGYTF. In DNA, the CDR3 is TGTGCCAGCAGTGACCCAACAGGGGGGATCTATGGCTACACCTTC.

The rearrangement links TRBV2 to TRBJ2-5; 12 bases fit TRBD1. V was pared by 6 bases and J by 5 bases, with 31 bases of the junction left unmatched. This CDR3 region has 23 residues. CDR1 SNHLY and CDR2 FYNNEI come from the germline V gene. The CDR3 here is CASSSRRSLGSYDGTGGLETQYF. The CDR3 bases are TGTGCCAGCAGCTCCCGACGTTCCCTGGGGTCGTATGATGGGACAGGGGGCCTGGAGACCCAGTACTTC. The whole variable domain, filled in from reference TRBV2 and TRBJ2-5, reads EPEVTQTPSHQVTQMGQEVILRCVPISNHLYFYWYRQILGQKVEFLVSFYNNEISEKSEIFDDQFSVERPDGSNFTLKIRSTKLEDSAMYFCASSSRRSLGSYDGTGGLETQYFGPGTRLLVL.

The chain combines TRBV5-4 with TRBJ1-1; 7 bases match TRBD1. The germline V gene has CDR1 SGHNT and CDR2 YYREEE (reference sequence). J was trimmed by 3 bases and V by 2 bases; bases with no gene match: 7. The length of the CDR3 is 15 residues. This CDR3 reads CASSLAEGADTEAFF. CDR3 nucleotides: TGTGCCAGCAGCTTAGCAGAGGGGGCTGACACTGAAGCTTTCTTT.

The rearrangement uses TRBV25-1 and TRBJ1-1; the D is unclear. The ends were cut back, 3 bases at V and 1 base at J, with 12 bases in the middle. Germline V CDR1 and CDR2: MGHDK, SYGVNS. The CDR3 loop spans 15 amino acids. As DNA, the CDR3 is TGTGCCAGCAGTGATCCCCGACGGGGGAACACTGAAGCTTTCTTT. This codes for CASSDPRRGNTEAFF. The whole variable domain, remainder taken from reference TRBV25-1 and TRBJ1-1, is EADIYQTPRYLVIGTGKKITLECSQTMGHDKMYWYQQDPGMELHLIHYSYGVNSTEKGDLSSESTVSRIRTEHFPLTLESARPSHTSQYLCASSDPRRGNTEAFFGQGTRLTVV.

This clone is a singleton in its sample. The gene calls are TRBV7-9 and TRBJ1-2; 10 positions agree with TRBD1. Losses at the gene ends were 3 bases for V and 6 bases for J; bases not matched to a gene: 4. Germline V gene lookup returns CDR1 SEHNR and CDR2 FQNEAQ (reference sequence). The CDR3 consists of 14 residues. CDR3 loop: CASSFHGTGDGYTF. The CDR3 DNA is TGTGCCAGCAGCTTCCACGGGACAGGGGATGGCTACACCTTC.

This clone was recorded a few times. The chain joins TRBV10-3 to TRBJ2-3; D unresolved. Per the germline V gene, CDR1 is ENHRY and CDR2 is SYGVKD. V was shortened by 11 bases and J by 4 bases, with 22 bases between the two germline ends. This CDR3 contains 15 residues. CDR3 sequence (DNA): TGTGCCGTCTCCCCGGGTAGGGAAGGAGCAGATACGCAGTATTTT. Its protein is CAVSPGREGADTQYF.